These 21 T cell receptor beta chains were all obtained from the same sample, sequenced in a study of blood T cells in healthy people across ages. A second PCR of about 7 to 11 cycles used a sample-barcoded 5' primer and a J-beta primer mix. TCRdb reanalysed the 5' RACE reads using MiXCR and keeps one entry per CDR3 protein. The sample shows about 580,000 distinct CDR3 sequences, around 50% of them seen only once. The sample taken for sequencing was blood. The source is a man aged 80 or over in good health.

This clonotype was seen a handful of times. This chain joins TRBV4-3 and TRBJ2-6, with a tentative D call TRBD2 (6 bases). Germline V gene lookup returns CDR1 LGHNA and CDR2 YSLEER. V was trimmed by 4 bases and J by 0 bases, leaving 13 bases between them. There are 17 residues in the CDR3. The CDR3 nucleotides read TGCGCCAGCAGCCTCGGGGGAAGCCGCTCTGGGGCCAACGTCCTGACTTTC. It encodes CASSLGGSRSGANVLTF.

The sample holds a few counts of this clonotype. This rearrangement joins TRBV4-3 to TRBJ2-1, with D unclear. V was trimmed by 0 bases and J by 5 bases, leaving 14 bases between them. From germline, CDR1 is LGHNA and CDR2 YSLEER. The CDR3 loop spans 16 amino acids. CDR3 protein: CASSQEGISANNEQFF. DNA of the CDR3: TGCGCCAGCAGCCAAGAGGGGATTTCCGCCAACAATGAGCAGTTCTTC.

This chain connects TRBV21-1 to TRBJ2-3; the table calls TRBD1, which could not be checked here. TRBV21-1 is recorded as a pseudogene. The CDR3 is 13 amino acids. DNA of the CDR3: TGTGCCAGCAGCGTCACGGGGCACCGGACGCAGTATTTT. It codes for CASSVTGHRTQYF.

Turning to this clonotype: The germline gene is not matched at one end of the junction; a read error may be the cause. This chain connects TRBV11-1 to TRBJ2-1; 9 positions match TRBD1. Germline CDR1 and CDR2: SGHAT and FQDESV (reference sequence). This CDR3 is built from 16 residues. CDR3 nucleotide sequence: TGTGCCATCAGCTTAGTAACACAGGGGGCCCACAATGAGCAGTTCTTC. Amino acid sequence: CAISLVTQGAHNEQFF. Supplemented by reference TRBV11-1 and TRBJ2-1, the full variable domain reads EAEVAQSPRYKITEKSQAVAFWCDPISGHATLYWYRQILGQGPELLVQFQDESVVDDSQLPKDRFSAERLKGVDSTLKIQPAELGDSAMYLCAISLVTQGAHNEQFFGPGTRLTVL.

V usage is TRBV20-1 and J usage is TRBJ2-7, with D tentatively TRBD1 or TRBD2 (5 bases each). The length of the CDR3 is 14 residues. Germline V gene lookup returns CDR1 DFQATT and CDR2 SNEGSKA (reference sequence). V was pared by 5 bases and J by 4 bases, with 18 bases between. The CDR3 DNA reads TGCAGTGCTGAGAAGAGGGGTTTTGGGTACGAGCAGTACTTC. It is translated as CSAEKRGFGYEQYF.

The chain recombines TRBV6-5 with TRBJ2-3; the match to TRBD2 covers 7 bases. V was pared by 2 bases and J by 6 bases, with 5 bases of the junction left unmatched. The CDR3 is 14 amino acids. Germline values: CDR1 MNHEY, CDR2 SVGAGI. CDR3 protein: CASSYPGGGDTQYF. CDR3 coding DNA: TGTGCCAGCAGTTACCCGGGAGGCGGGGATACGCAGTATTTT.

This chain connects TRBV27 to TRBJ2-3; 13 positions match TRBD2. The CDR3 is 15 residues long. The J segment lost 7 bases and the V segment lost 6 bases, leaving 7 bases of the junction unmatched. Germline V gene sequence: CDR1 MNHEY, CDR2 SMNVEV (reference sequence). The CDR3 here is CASRGMGLAGNTQYF. CDR3 nucleotide sequence: TGTGCCAGCAGGGGTATGGGACTAGCGGGAAATACGCAGTATTTT.

This chain connects TRBV20-1 to TRBJ2-4; possible D gene TRBD2, 5 bases. Germline CDR1 DFQATT, CDR2 SNEGSKA (reference sequence). The V end lost 5 bases, the J end lost 0 bases, and 14 bases lay between the germline ends. The CDR3 is 15 amino acids. In DNA, the CDR3 is TGCAGTGCTCCCCGGGCCGGACTAGCCAAAAACATTCAGTACTTC. Translation: CSAPRAGLAKNIQYF.

This clonotype was found once. The chain has TRBV11-3 and TRBJ2-3; 11 bases map to TRBD2. CDR3 size: 15 residues. In germline, CDR1 is SGHNT, CDR2 YENEEA. The V gene end was trimmed by 6 bases and the J gene end by 6 bases; junction bases not matched to a gene: 8. CDR3 residues: CASSRSGRAEDTQYF. Written as DNA, the CDR3 is TGTGCCAGCAGTCGTAGCGGGAGGGCCGAGGATACGCAGTATTTT.

This chain joins TRBV3-1 and TRBJ1-5; D is unclear. In germline, CDR1 is LGHDT, CDR2 YNNKEL (reference sequence). V lost 0 bases, J lost 0 bases, and 6 bases lay in between. This CDR3 has 15 amino acids. CDR3 in DNA: TGTGCCAGCAGCCAAGATTATTATAGCAATCAGCCCCAGCATTTT. Residues: CASSQDYYSNQPQHF.

CDR3 DNA sequence: TGTGCCAGCAGCGTAGTTCCCAGGGCGGCGTCAGATACGCAGTATTTT. This codes for CASSVVPRAASDTQYF. The rearrangement joins TRBV9 to TRBJ2-3; D possibly corresponds to TRBD1 (5 bases). This CDR3 comprises 16 residues. Trimming took off 0 bases at V and 4 bases at J, with 15 bases between the two ends. Germline CDR1 reads SGDLS; CDR2 reads YYNGEE.

The sample holds a few counts of this clonotype. The chain has TRBV20-1 and TRBJ2-7, with D possibly being TRBD1 (6 bases). The CDR3 sequence is 15 residues long. CDR1 and CDR2 (germline): DFQATT, SNEGSKA (reference sequence). Trimming cost V 1 base and J 5 bases, with 18 bases left between them. The CDR3, as DNA: TGCAGTGCTAGAGCTCCCGACAGGTCACTCAACGAGCAGTACTTC. Residues: CSARAPDRSLNEQYF.

With regard to this clonotype: An end of the junction differs from the germline gene, which may be a read error. The genes are TRBV6-5 and TRBJ2-4, with TRBD2 matching over 11 bases. The DNA end favors TRBJ2-7, so the J call may be wrong. CDR3 size: 15 residues. In germline, CDR1 is MNHEY, CDR2 SVGAGI. The DNA of the CDR3 is TGTGCCGGCAGTTACTCTAGACTAGCGGGACGCGAGCAGTACTTC. Its translation is CAGSYSRLAGREQYF.

J is TRBJ1-1 and V is TRBV28; 7 nucleotides match TRBD1. The length of the CDR3 is 15 residues. Germline-derived CDR1 and CDR2 are MDHEN and SYDVKM. The ends lost 3 bases at V and 1 base at J; junction bases unmatched: 5. In DNA form, the CDR3 reads TGTGCCAGCAGTTTGAGGGGGCGCGGGAACACTGAAGCTTTCTTT. Translated: CASSLRGRGNTEAFF.

This clonotype showed up just a few times. The chain couples TRBV12-3 or TRBV12-4 to TRBJ1-1, with 9 bases aligning to TRBD1. CDR3 size: 15 residues. V was pared by 8 bases and J by 0 bases, with 7 bases of the junction left unmatched. The CDR3 region is CASGDRALMNTEAFF. The CDR3 DNA reads TGTGCCAGCGGGGACAGGGCACTGATGAACACTGAAGCTTTCTTT.

This clonotype appeared a few times. The rearrangement uses TRBV5-1 and TRBJ2-1; 7 bases align to TRBD1. The CDR3 has 17 amino acids. Germline V gene lookup returns CDR1 SGHRS and CDR2 YFSETQ. The trim removed 3 bases at V and 4 bases at J, leaving 13 bases unmatched. The CDR3 sequence: CASSSYPGGTVYNEQFF. The CDR3, as DNA: TGCGCCAGCAGCTCGTACCCCGGTGGGACAGTGTACAATGAGCAGTTCTTC. Complete variable domain (other parts from reference TRBV5-1 and TRBJ2-1): KAGVTQTPRYLIKTRGQQVTLSCSPISGHRSVSWYQQTPGQGLQFLFEYFSETQRNKGNFPGRFSGRQFSNSRSEMNVSTLELGDSALYLCASSSYPGGTVYNEQFFGPGTRLTVL.

This clonotype was detected only once. The junction does not match germline at one end; this may be a read error. The V call is TRBV25-1, the J call TRBJ2-4, with TRBD1 matching 7 bases. TRBJ2-7 matches the DNA end more closely, so the J call is doubtful. Per germline, CDR1 MGHDK and CDR2 SYGVNS. The length of the CDR3 is 14 residues. CDR3 sequence reads: CVSRPDRASYEQYF. The DNA for the CDR3 is TGTGTCAGCAGACCAGACAGGGCTTCCTACGAGCAGTACTTC.

The V call is TRBV7-2, the J call TRBJ2-5; tentatively, D is TRBD1 or TRBD2 (6 bases each). V dropped 1 base and J dropped 0 bases, with 15 bases sitting between them. This CDR3 comprises 17 residues. In germline, CDR1 is SGHTA, CDR2 FQGNSA. The chain's CDR3 is CASSLEGGPAYQETQYF. The CDR3 nucleotides are TGTGCCAGCAGCTTAGAGGGGGGACCGGCGTACCAAGAGACCCAGTACTTC.

This clonotype was picked up a small number of times. The rearrangement joins TRBV5-1 to TRBJ1-6; D possibly corresponds to TRBD1 (5 bases). Germline-derived CDR1 and CDR2 are SGHRS and YFSETQ. The CDR3 is 15 residues long. The V gene lost 5 bases and the J gene lost 6 bases, with 15 bases spanning the gap. Here the CDR3 DNA reads TGCGCCAGCAGGACTTCAGGGTCTTCTAATTCACCCCTCCACTTT. It yields the protein CASRTSGSSNSPLHF.

For this clonotype: A read error may explain this, as a much larger clone is one base away. The V and J genes are TRBV6-6 and TRBJ2-5, with TRBD2 as a possible D gene (5 bases). CDR1 is MNHNY and CDR2 is SVGAGI in the germline V gene (reference sequence). The CDR3 sequence is 17 residues long. In DNA form, the CDR3 reads TGTACCAGCAGTTACTCGACGGGATCCAGGATTCAAGAGACCCAGTACTTC. It encodes CTSSYSTGSRIQETQYF.

The V and J genes are TRBV20-1 and TRBJ1-2; 7 positions agree with TRBD1. CDR1 and CDR2 from the germline V gene are DFQATT and SNEGSKA (reference sequence). V lost 2 bases to trimming and J lost 7 bases; unmatched junction nucleotides: 7. There are 13 residues in the CDR3. The CDR3 DNA sequence: TGCAGTGCTAGACTACAGGGGATCGGTGGCTACACCTTC. Protein: CSARLQGIGGYTF.